The rows below give T cell receptor beta chains drawn from one sample of a study of CD8+ T cells in alopecia areata. Generated by immunoSEQ multiplex PCR, the TCRdb table keeps only in-frame clones and is missing some. The sample contains fewer than 200,000 clones, roughly 63% of which appear only once. Sequencing used CD4+ T cells sorted from blood, obtained at approximately week 61, from a patient treated with tofacitinib. The receptor set was obtained from a human donor with alopecia areata. Each CDR3 is given with its conserved first and last residue. A D gene is named only where the DNA matches it firmly. Clone size is given for some rows only: seen once, a few or many times, or a class if the clone is expanded.

. TRBJ1-1 TRBV29-1 . CSVAQLSNTEAFF TGCAGCGTTGCCCAGCTATCGAACACTGAAGCTTTCTTT
few TRBJ1-5 TRBV29-1 . CSVETPGQPQHF TGCAGCGTTGAAACCCCCGGGCAGCCCCAGCATTTT
few TRBJ2-1 TRBV6-1 . CASGYNEQFF TGTGCCAGCGGATACAATGAGCAGTTCTTC
. TRBJ2-3 TRBV2 TRBD2 CASSVGGAVDTQYF TGTGCCAGCAGTGTCGGGGGGGCGGTAGATACGCAGTATTTT
. TRBJ2-7 TRBV6-1 . CASSSGRYEQYF TGTGCCAGCAGTTCTGGGAGGTACGAGCAGTACTTC
. TRBJ1-1 TRBV4-2 . CASSQERVITEAFF TGTGCCAGCAGCCAAGAACGCGTAATCACTGAAGCTTTCTTT
. TRBJ1-2 TRBV2 . CASSAFYGYTF TGTGCCAGCAGCGCCTTCTATGGCTACACCTTC
. TRBJ1-5 TRBV4-2 . CASSQDSSREQPQHF TGTGCCAGCAGCCAAGACAGTTCCCGGGAACAGCCCCAGCATTTT
medium-sized TRBJ2-4 TRBV19 . CASSIEDSLAKNIQYF TGTGCCAGTAGTATAGAGGACAGTCTAGCCAAAAACATTCAGTACTTC
. TRBJ2-3 TRBV4-2 . CASSQEGDSDTQYF TGTGCCAGCAGCCAAGAGGGGGACTCAGATACGCAGTATTTT
. TRBJ2-5 TRBV14 . CASSPRLITTQYF TGTGCCAGCAGCCCCCGATTGATCACGACCCAGTACTTC
. TRBJ1-4 TRBV5-6 TRBD1 CASSPGTEGKLFF TGTGCCAGCAGCCCGGGGACAGAAGGAAAACTGTTTTTT
. TRBJ1-6 TRBV11-3 . CASSLAPGGVTLHF TGTGCCAGCAGCTTAGCTCCGGGAGGGGTAACCCTCCACTTT
. TRBJ2-3 TRBV5-1 TRBD1 CASSSMTGLDTQYF TGCGCCAGCAGCTCGATGACAGGGCTAGATACGCAGTATTTT
. TRBJ2-5 TRBV29-1 . CSGQRGAGETQYF TGCAGCGGTCAGAGGGGGGCCGGGGAGACCCAGTACTTC